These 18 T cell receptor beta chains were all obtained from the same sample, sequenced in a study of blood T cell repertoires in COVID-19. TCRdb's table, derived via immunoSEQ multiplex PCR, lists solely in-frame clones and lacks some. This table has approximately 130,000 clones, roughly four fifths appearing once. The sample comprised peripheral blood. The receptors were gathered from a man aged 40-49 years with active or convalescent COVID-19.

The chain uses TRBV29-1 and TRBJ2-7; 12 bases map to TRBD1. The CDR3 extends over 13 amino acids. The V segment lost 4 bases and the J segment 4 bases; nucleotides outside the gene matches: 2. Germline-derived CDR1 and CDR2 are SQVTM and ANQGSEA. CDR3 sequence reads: CSVVGQGAYEQYF. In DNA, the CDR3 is TGCAGCGTTGTGGGACAGGGGGCTTACGAGCAGTACTTC.

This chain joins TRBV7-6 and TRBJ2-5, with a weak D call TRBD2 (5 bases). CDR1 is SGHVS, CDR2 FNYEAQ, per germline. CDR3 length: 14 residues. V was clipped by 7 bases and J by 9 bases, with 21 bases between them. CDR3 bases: TGTGCCAGCACCCTTCTAGAGGGCACTGCGGCCCAGTACTTC. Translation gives CASTLLEGTAAQYF.

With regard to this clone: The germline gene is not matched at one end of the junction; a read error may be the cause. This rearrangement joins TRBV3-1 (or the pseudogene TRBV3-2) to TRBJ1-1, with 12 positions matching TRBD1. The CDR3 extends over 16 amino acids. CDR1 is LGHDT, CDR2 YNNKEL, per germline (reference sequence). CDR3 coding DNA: TGTGCCACCAGCCTACACGGGACAGGGGGCATCACTGAAGCTTTCTTT. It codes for CATSLHGTGGITEAFF.

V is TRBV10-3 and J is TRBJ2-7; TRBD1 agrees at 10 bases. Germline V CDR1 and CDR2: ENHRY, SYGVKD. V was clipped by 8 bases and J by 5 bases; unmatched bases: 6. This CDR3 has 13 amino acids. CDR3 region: CAIQGQGIDEQYF. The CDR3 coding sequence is TGTGCCATCCAGGGACAGGGGATAGACGAGCAGTACTTC.

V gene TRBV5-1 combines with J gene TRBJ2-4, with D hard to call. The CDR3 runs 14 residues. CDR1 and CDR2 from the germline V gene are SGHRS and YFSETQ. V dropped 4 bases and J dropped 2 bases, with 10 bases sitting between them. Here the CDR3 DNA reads TGCGCCAGCAGCCCAGAGGAAACCAAAAACATTCAGTACTTC. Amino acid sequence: CASSPEETKNIQYF. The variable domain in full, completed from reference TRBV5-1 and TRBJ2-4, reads KAGVTQTPRYLIKTRGQQVTLSCSPISGHRSVSWYQQTPGQGLQFLFEYFSETQRNKGNFPGRFSGRQFSNSRSEMNVSTLELGDSALYLCASSPEETKNIQYFGAGTRLSVL.

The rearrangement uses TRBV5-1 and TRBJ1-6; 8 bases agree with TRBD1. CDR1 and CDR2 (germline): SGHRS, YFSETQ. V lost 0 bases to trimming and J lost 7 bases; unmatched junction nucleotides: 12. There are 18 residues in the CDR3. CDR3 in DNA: TGCGCCAGCAGCTTGGGACCTTTGCACCGGGACAGGAATTCACCCCTCCACTTT. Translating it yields CASSLGPLHRDRNSPLHF.

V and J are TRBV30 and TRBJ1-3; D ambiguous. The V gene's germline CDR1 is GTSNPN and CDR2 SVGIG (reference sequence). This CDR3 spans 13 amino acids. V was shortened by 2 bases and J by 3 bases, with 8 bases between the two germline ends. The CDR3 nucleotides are TGTGCCTGGAGTCTAGGGAGTGGAAACACCATATATTTT. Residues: CAWSLGSGNTIYF.

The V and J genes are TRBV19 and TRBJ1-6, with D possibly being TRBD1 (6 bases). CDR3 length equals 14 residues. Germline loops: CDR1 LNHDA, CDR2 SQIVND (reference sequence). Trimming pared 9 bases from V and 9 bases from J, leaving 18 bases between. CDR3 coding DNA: TGTGCCAGCAAGTCCGGGACAATAGGTTCACCCCTCCACTTT. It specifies CASKSGTIGSPLHF.

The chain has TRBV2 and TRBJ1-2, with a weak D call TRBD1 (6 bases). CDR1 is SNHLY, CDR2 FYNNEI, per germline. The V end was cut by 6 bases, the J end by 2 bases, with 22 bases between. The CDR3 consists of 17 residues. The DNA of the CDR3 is TGTGCCAGCAGGGCCATTGAGATTAAGGACAGCAACTATGGCTACACCTTC. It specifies CASRAIEIKDSNYGYTF.

The CDR3 loop reads CASSLAGGGTTEAFF. In DNA form, the CDR3 reads TGTGCCAGCAGCCTGGCAGGGGGAGGTACCACTGAAGCTTTCTTT. The chain couples TRBV14 to TRBJ1-1; 7 bases are shared with TRBD1. The V gene end was trimmed by 4 bases and the J gene end by 4 bases; junction bases not matched to a gene: 9. This CDR3 has 15 amino acids. Germline V gives CDR1 SGHDN, CDR2 FVKESK.

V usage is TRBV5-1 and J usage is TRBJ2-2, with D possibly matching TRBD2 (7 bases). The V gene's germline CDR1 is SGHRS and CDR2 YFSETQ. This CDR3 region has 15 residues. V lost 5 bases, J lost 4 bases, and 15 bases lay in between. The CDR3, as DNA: TGCGCCAGCAGATTGAACAGGGAGGGCACCGGGGAGCTGTTTTTT. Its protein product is CASRLNREGTGELFF.

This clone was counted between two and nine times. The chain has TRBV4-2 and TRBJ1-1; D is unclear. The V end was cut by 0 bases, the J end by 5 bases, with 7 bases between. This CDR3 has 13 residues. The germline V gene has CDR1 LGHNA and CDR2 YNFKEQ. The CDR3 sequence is CASSQERETEAFF. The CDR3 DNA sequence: TGTGCCAGCAGCCAAGAGCGTGAGACTGAAGCTTTCTTT.

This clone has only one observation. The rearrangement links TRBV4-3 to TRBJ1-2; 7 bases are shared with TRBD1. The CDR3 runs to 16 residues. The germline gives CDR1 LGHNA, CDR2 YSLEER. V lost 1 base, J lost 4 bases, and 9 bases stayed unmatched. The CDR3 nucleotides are TGCGCCAGCAGCCAAGGGACAGGTCTCTCTCTCTATGGCTACACCTTC. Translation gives CASSQGTGLSLYGYTF.

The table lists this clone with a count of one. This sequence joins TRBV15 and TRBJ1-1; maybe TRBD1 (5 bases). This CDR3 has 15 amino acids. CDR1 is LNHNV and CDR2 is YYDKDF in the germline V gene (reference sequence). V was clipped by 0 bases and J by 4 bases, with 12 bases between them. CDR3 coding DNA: TGTGCCACCAGCAGAGATCCCGGGGGTGGCACTGAAGCTTTCTTT. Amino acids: CATSRDPGGGTEAFF.

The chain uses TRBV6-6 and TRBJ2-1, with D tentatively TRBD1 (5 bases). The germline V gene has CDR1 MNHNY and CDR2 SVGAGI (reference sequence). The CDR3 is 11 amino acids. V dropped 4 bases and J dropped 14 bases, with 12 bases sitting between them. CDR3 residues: CASSSQVREFF. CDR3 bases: TGTGCCAGCAGTTCACAGGTTCGGGAGTTCTTC.

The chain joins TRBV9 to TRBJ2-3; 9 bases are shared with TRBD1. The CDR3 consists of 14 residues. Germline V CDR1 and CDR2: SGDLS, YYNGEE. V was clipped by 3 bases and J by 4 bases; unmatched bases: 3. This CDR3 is CASSGTGVADTQYF. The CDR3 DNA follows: TGTGCCAGCAGCGGGACAGGGGTCGCAGATACGCAGTATTTT. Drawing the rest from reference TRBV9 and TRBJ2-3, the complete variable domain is DSGVTQTPKHLITATGQRVTLRCSPRSGDLSVYWYQQSLDQGLQFLIQYYNGEERAKGNILERFSAQQFPDLHSELNLSSLELGDSALYFCASSGTGVADTQYFGPGTRLTVL.

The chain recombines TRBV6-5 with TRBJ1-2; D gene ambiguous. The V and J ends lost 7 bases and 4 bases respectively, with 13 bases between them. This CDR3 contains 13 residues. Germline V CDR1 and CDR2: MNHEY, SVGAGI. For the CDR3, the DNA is TGTGCCAGCAACCCGGCGGCCGCCTATGGCTACACCTTC. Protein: CASNPAAAYGYTF.

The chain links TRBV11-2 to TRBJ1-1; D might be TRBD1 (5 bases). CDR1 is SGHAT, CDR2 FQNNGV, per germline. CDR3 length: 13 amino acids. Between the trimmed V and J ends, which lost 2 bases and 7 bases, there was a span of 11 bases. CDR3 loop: CASSLKQAFEAFF. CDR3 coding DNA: TGTGCCAGCAGCTTAAAACAGGCCTTTGAAGCTTTCTTT.